The rows below give T cell receptor beta chains drawn from one sample of a study of response to subunit inactivated influenza vaccine. TCRdb analysed the RT-PCR reads with MiXCR anew, one entry per CDR3 protein. The sample lists 400,000 to 650,000 distinct CDR3 sequences, 7.2% occurring once. The sample consisted of PBMCs from blood, taken less than 30 months after vaccination. Every receptor here comes from a man aged 45-69 years who received an inactivated influenza vaccine. CDR3s include the opening cysteine and the closing phenylalanine or tryptophan. The D gene is left open where the match is weak. Clone size, where shown, is once, few, many, or a class for clones that have expanded.

CDR3nt,CDR3aa,d_gene,abundance,j_gene,v_gene
TGCGCCAGCAGCCAATTTGCGGGGGGGGGTGATGAGCAGTTCTTC,CASSQFAGGGDEQFF,TRBD2,few,TRBJ2-1,TRBV4-1
TGTGCCAGCGGAAAGGGGCTAGCGGGAGTCTACGAGCAGTACTTC,CASGKGLAGVYEQYF,TRBD2,many,TRBJ2-7,TRBV28
TGCAGCGTTCCTTTCCGCGGCACCGGGGAGCTGTTTTTT,CSVPFRGTGELFF,NA,medium-sized,TRBJ2-2,TRBV29-1
TGCAGTGCTGAAGCGGTTCCCGGATCGTACGAGCAGTACTTC,CSAEAVPGSYEQYF,NA,few,TRBJ2-7,TRBV20-1
TGTGCCAGCAGTCCCGCGTGGCATGGAGAGCAGTTCTTC,CASSPAWHGEQFF,NA,many,TRBJ2-1,TRBV27
TGTGCCAGCAGCCAAGACAGGGGTGAAAAACTGTTTTTT,CASSQDRGEKLFF,NA,NA,TRBJ1-4,TRBV4-2
TGTGCTAGTGCCCAATCATCCGGGACCCAACTAGCGGGATACAATGAGCAGTTCTTC,CASAQSSGTQLAGYNEQFF,TRBD2,NA,TRBJ2-1,TRBV12-5
TGTGCCAGCAGCCCAACCCTGGAGACAGGGCCCAGGGGCTACACCTTC,CASSPTLETGPRGYTF,TRBD1,NA,TRBJ1-2,TRBV3-1
TGCGCCAGCAGCTTGGAACTAGCGCCCTACAATGAGCAGTTCTTC,CASSLELAPYNEQFF,TRBD2,many,TRBJ2-1,TRBV5-1
TGTGCCAGCAGTTTGCTAGCGGGGCAGACCCAGTACTTC,CASSLLAGQTQYF,TRBD2,NA,TRBJ2-5,TRBV28